The 21 T cell receptor beta chains in this list originate from one sample, sequenced in a study of blood T cells in healthy people across ages (dated by TCRdb to between 2015 and 2016). Receptors were amplified or captured by 5' RACE. This sample was sequenced with an Illumina HiSeq 2500. The second PCR ran for roughly 7 to 11 cycles and used a J-beta primer mix along with a sample-barcoded 5' primer. TCRdb took the public reads, trimmed them with fastp at Q25, ran MiXCR for clone calling and kept in-frame beta chains. Rows are combined by CDR3 protein, so each entry shows the most common genes and DNA. In this sample the table shows 600,000 to 800,000 distinct CDR3 sequences, 20% to 25% of which occur a single time. Of the sample, more than 3% is held by the ten largest clones. The specimen sequenced was blood. These receptors all stem from a man in his sixties or seventies in good health.

In this sample, this clonotype turned up a few times. The chain links TRBV25-1 to TRBJ2-2; TRBD2 aligns across 11 bases. V gave up 0 bases and J gave up 4 bases; unmatched junction bases: 16. CDR1 and CDR2 (germline): MGHDK, SYGVNS. CDR3 size: 21 residues. The CDR3, as DNA: TGTGCCAGCAGTGAATATATTATTAGGGGTAGCGGGAGGGCGAGCACCGGGGAGCTGTTTTTT. Translating gives CASSEYIIRGSGRASTGELFF.

In its sample, this clonotype was seen a few times. This chain uses TRBV7-2 with TRBJ2-5; D perhaps matches TRBD2 (6 bases). TRBJ2-7 matches the DNA end more closely, so the J call is doubtful. The CDR3 has 14 amino acids. Per germline, CDR1 SGHTA and CDR2 FQGNSA. As DNA, the CDR3 is TGTGCCAGCACCCTCGGGGGAATCGGCTACGAGCAGTACTTC. Translating gives CASTLGGIGYEQYF.

V is TRBV12-5 and J is TRBJ2-1, with 7 bases aligning to TRBD2. This CDR3 is built from 14 residues. The V gene's germline CDR1 is LGHNT and CDR2 FRNRAP. Unmatched junction bases numbered 5, after V lost 3 bases and J lost 6 bases. The CDR3 here is CASGFWASGNEQFF. The CDR3 DNA is TGTGCTAGTGGTTTTTGGGCTAGCGGCAATGAGCAGTTCTTC.

This clonotype was counted a few times. The rearrangement uses TRBV15 and TRBJ2-5; D remains unclear. The CDR3 sequence is 15 residues long. Trimming shortened V by 0 bases and J by 4 bases, and 12 bases separated the two germline ends. In germline, CDR1 is LNHNV, CDR2 YYDKDF (reference sequence). CDR3 bases: TGTGCCACCAGCAGAGATATCCAGCCCCGAGAGACCCAGTACTTC. The encoded protein is CATSRDIQPRETQYF. Using reference TRBV15 and TRBJ2-5 for the parts outside the CDR3, the full variable domain is DAMVIQNPRYQVTQFGKPVTLSCSQTLNHNVMYWYQQKSSQAPKLLFHYYDKDFNNEADTPDNFQSRRPNTSFCFLDIRSPGLGDTAMYLCATSRDIQPRETQYFGPGTRLLVL.

This clonotype was counted a single time. V is TRBV20-1 and J is TRBJ1-2; D perhaps matches TRBD1 (5 bases). Germline V gene sequence: CDR1 DFQATT, CDR2 SNEGSKA (reference sequence). The CDR3 is 12 residues long. Trimming pared 5 bases from V and 8 bases from J, leaving 15 bases between. The CDR3 region has the DNA TGCAGTGCTGGGGTGGGGGTTTACGGCTACACCTTC. The encoded protein is CSAGVGVYGYTF.

The rearrangement links TRBV6-1 to TRBJ1-2; the D gene is possibly TRBD1 (5 bases). The CDR3 is 14 residues long. CDR1 is MNHNS and CDR2 is SASEGT in the germline V gene. V lost 2 bases and J lost 6, with 13 bases in between. CDR3 DNA: TGTGCCAGCAGTGAACAGTGGCAGGGAGATGGCTACACCTTC. It codes for CASSEQWQGDGYTF.

This clonotype was recorded many times. The rearrangement joins TRBV20-1 to TRBJ2-1; 15 nucleotides match TRBD2. J gave up 5 bases and V 5 bases, and 4 bases lay outside the gene matches. Germline V CDR1 and CDR2: DFQATT, SNEGSKA (reference sequence). The CDR3 runs to 15 residues. Here the CDR3 DNA reads TGCAGTGCTCGGACTAGCGGGAGGGCCCACAATGAGCAGTTCTTC. Protein product: CSARTSGRAHNEQFF.

This clonotype was recorded at least ten times. The V gene is TRBV28, the J gene TRBJ1-2, with TRBD1 identical over 8 bases. The ends lost 5 bases at V and 2 bases at J; junction bases unmatched: 10. Germline V gene sequence: CDR1 MDHEN, CDR2 SYDVKM. The CDR3 runs 16 residues. The CDR3 nucleotides are TGTGCCAGCAGTCCAGGGGGCGGCGCGTTCAACTATGGCTACACCTTC. Translated: CASSPGGGAFNYGYTF.

About this clonotype itself: One end of the junction is discordant with germline, which a read error may explain. This chain connects TRBV11-3 to TRBJ2-5; 7 bases map to TRBD2. The J call may not be correct, given that the DNA end is closer to TRBJ2-1. This CDR3 comprises 13 residues. The V gene's germline CDR1 is SGHNT and CDR2 YENEEA. CDR3 residues: CASSLTAGETQFF. In nucleotides, the CDR3 is TGTGCGAGCAGCTTAACTGCGGGAGAGACCCAGTTCTTC.

The chain recombines TRBV20-1 with TRBJ2-1, with a possible D match to TRBD1 (6 bases). Looked up from germline, CDR1 is DFQATT and CDR2 is SNEGSKA (reference sequence). Between the trimmed V and J ends, which lost 1 base and 4 bases, there was a span of 11 bases. This CDR3 region has 14 residues. The CDR3 DNA sequence: TGCAGTGCTAGAGCAAGCACAGGGTACAATGAGCAGTTCTTC. Protein product: CSARASTGYNEQFF.

The J gene is TRBJ1-2, the V gene TRBV5-4; 9 bases agree with TRBD1. The trim removed 4 bases at V and 3 bases at J, leaving 4 bases unmatched. This CDR3 comprises 14 residues. The germline gives CDR1 SGHNT, CDR2 YYREEE (reference sequence). The CDR3 DNA reads TGTGCCAGCAGCGGCGGACAGGGGTACTATGGCTACACCTTC. Its protein is CASSGGQGYYGYTF. The whole variable domain, remainder taken from reference TRBV5-4 and TRBJ1-2, is ETGVTQSPTHLIKTRGQQVTLRCSSQSGHNTVSWYQQALGQGPQFIFQYYREEENGRGNFPPRFSGLQFPNYSSELNVNALELDDSALYLCASSGGQGYYGYTFGSGTRLTVV.

The chain recombines TRBV5-1 with TRBJ2-1; the D gene is possibly TRBD1 (6 bases). CDR3 size: 15 residues. Trimming removed 0 bases at V and 8 bases at J, with 15 bases between. Germline CDR1 is SGHRS and CDR2 is YFSETQ. This chain's CDR3 is CASSLAGTSFHEQFF. CDR3 DNA: TGCGCCAGCAGCTTGGCCGGGACATCCTTCCATGAGCAGTTCTTC.

This chain links TRBV19 with TRBJ2-2, with a tentative D call TRBD1 (6 bases). This CDR3 comprises 14 residues. Germline V gives CDR1 LNHDA, CDR2 SQIVND (reference sequence). V lost 7 bases and J lost 7, with 16 bases in between. The CDR3 DNA is TGTGCCAGTAAGGCAGGGGAGCTCAACGGGGAGCTGTTTTTT. Its translation: CASKAGELNGELFF.

In its sample, this clonotype was seen a few times. The V gene is TRBV12-3 or TRBV12-4, the J gene TRBJ2-7, with D unclear. This CDR3 region has 13 residues. The V end was cut by 6 bases, the J end by 1 base, with 10 bases between. CDR3: CASRQDQSYEQYF. CDR3 DNA: TGTGCCAGCAGGCAAGACCAATCCTACGAGCAGTACTTC.

The V call is TRBV7-3, the J call TRBJ2-1; D is unclear. Trimming removed 3 bases at V and 6 bases at J, with 6 bases between. This CDR3 is built from 12 residues. The germline V gene encodes CDR1 SGHTA and CDR2 FQGTGA. The CDR3 region has the DNA TGTGCCAGCAGCTTTGCCGGCAATGAGCAGTTCTTC. It yields the protein CASSFAGNEQFF.

The chain links TRBV4-1 to TRBJ1-1; TRBD1 might be the D (6 bases). Trimming removed 4 bases from V and 0 bases from J, with 18 bases in between. Per germline, CDR1 MGHRA and CDR2 YSYEKL. The CDR3 consists of 17 residues. The CDR3 nucleotides read TGCGCCAGCAGCCCCGACAGGTCCTTCGTAATGAACACTGAAGCTTTCTTT. Encoded protein: CASSPDRSFVMNTEAFF.

V is TRBV10-3 and J is TRBJ2-2; TRBD1 agrees at 8 bases. Losses at the gene ends were 10 bases for V and 7 bases for J; bases not matched to a gene: 5. The CDR3 is made up of 12 amino acids. Per the germline V gene, CDR1 is ENHRY and CDR2 is SYGVKD. The CDR3 nucleotides read TGTGCCACGACAGGGGCCCGCGGGGAGCTGTTTTTT. It translates to CATTGARGELFF.

V and J are TRBV28 and TRBJ2-5; D gene ambiguous. Deletions cut 1 base from V and 4 bases from J, with 10 bases between. Looked up from germline, CDR1 is MDHEN and CDR2 is SYDVKM. CDR3 size: 14 residues. CDR3 loop: CASSLLTRTETQYF. As DNA, the CDR3 is TGTGCCAGCAGTTTATTGACGAGGACAGAGACCCAGTACTTC. Variable domain in full (rest from reference TRBV28 and TRBJ2-5): DVKVTQSSRYLVKRTGEKVFLECVQDMDHENMFWYRQDPGLGLRLIYFSYDVKMKEKGDIPEGYSVSREKKERFSLILESASTNQTSMYLCASSLLTRTETQYFGPGTRLLVL.

There are a few counts of this clonotype. The V and J genes are TRBV28 and TRBJ2-4; tentatively, D is TRBD1 (6 bases). Germline CDR1 and CDR2: MDHEN and SYDVKM. With 6 bases removed from V and 4 bases from J, the gap between germline ends came to 16 bases. This CDR3 has 15 residues. CDR3 in amino acids: CASRLTGNRKNIQYF. The CDR3 DNA follows: TGTGCCAGCAGGCTGACAGGCAACCGGAAAAACATTCAGTACTTC.

This clonotype was seen a few times. The rearrangement uses TRBV3-1 and TRBJ2-3, with TRBD2 identical over 8 bases. CDR1 is LGHDT, CDR2 YNNKEL, per germline (reference sequence). V lost 8 bases and J lost 2; bases outside the gene matches: 6. The CDR3 loop spans 14 amino acids. DNA of the CDR3: TGTGCCAGCCGGCGGGGGGAAACCACAGATACGCAGTATTTT. Protein product: CASRRGETTDTQYF.

This chain uses TRBV6-4 with TRBJ2-7; tentatively, D is TRBD2 (6 bases). The germline V gene has CDR1 MRHNA and CDR2 SNTAGT. This CDR3 is 14 amino acids long. Between the trimmed V and J ends, which lost 4 bases and 4 bases, there was a span of 14 bases. CDR3 sequence: CASSGGDGKYEQYF. The CDR3 DNA reads as TGTGCCAGCAGTGGCGGGGACGGCAAGTACGAGCAGTACTTC.